These 32 T cell receptor beta chains were all obtained from the same sample, sequenced in a study of cytomegalovirus exposure and HLA in healthy donors (dated by TCRdb to the late 2010s). The library came from the immunoSEQ multiplex PCR assay. A mixture of 60 forward primers for TCR Vbeta segments and 13 reverse primers for TCR Jbeta segments was used in the multiplex PCR. Held by TCRdb, this immuneACCESS table contains in-frame sequences only and omits some clones. Under half of the omission traces to an unresolved V gene where checked; the cause of the rest is unknown. Present in this sample are roughly 150,000 clones, around 79% of which were seen just once. The ten largest clonotypes hold 0.66% of the sample. Sequencing was carried out using PBMCs. The origin of the receptors is a male donor in good health and CMV-seronegative.

The V and J genes are TRBV7-2 and TRBJ2-7; no clear D gene. Germline V gives CDR1 SGHTA, CDR2 FQGNSA. The CDR3 totals 13 residues. V dropped 5 bases and J dropped 6 bases, with 14 bases sitting between them. Here the CDR3 DNA reads TGTGCCAGCAGCCCGAACCCTACGGTCGAGCAGTACTTC. Protein: CASSPNPTVEQYF. The full variable domain, in which reference TRBV7-2 and TRBJ2-7 provide the parts outside the CDR3, is GAGVSQSPSNKVTEKGKDVELRCDPISGHTALYWYRQSLGQGLEFLIYFQGNSAPDKSGLPSDRFSAERTGGSVSTLTIQRTQQEDSAVYLCASSPNPTVEQYFGPGTRLTVT.

J is TRBJ2-5 and V is TRBV5-1, with 8 bases matching TRBD2. Losses at the gene ends were 0 bases for V and 5 bases for J; bases not matched to a gene: 0. Germline assignment: CDR1 SGHRS and CDR2 YFSETQ. This CDR3 contains 13 residues. This chain's CDR3 is CASSLGLAETQYF. For the CDR3, the DNA is TGCGCCAGCAGCTTGGGACTAGCGGAGACCCAGTACTTC.

This chain joins TRBV18 and TRBJ1-3; possible D gene TRBD1, 5 bases. Germline CDR1 and CDR2: KGHSH and LQKENI. The CDR3 extends over 15 amino acids. The germline V and J ends were trimmed by 4 bases and 2 bases, with 12 bases remaining between them. CDR3 DNA: TGTGCCAGCTCACTGTACGGGGGTACTGGAAACACCATATATTTT. Translation gives CASSLYGGTGNTIYF. Full variable domain (outside the CDR3, taken from reference TRBV18 and TRBJ1-3): NAGVMQNPRHLVRRRGQEARLRCSPMKGHSHVYWYRQLPEEGLKFMVYLQKENIIDESGMPKERFSAEFPKEGPSILRIQQVVRGDSAAYFCASSLYGGTGNTIYFGEGSWLTVV.

The genes are TRBV7-9 and TRBJ2-6; D unclear. The CDR3 spans 14 residues. Trimming cost V 6 bases and J 4 bases, with 10 bases left between them. Germline V gives CDR1 SEHNR, CDR2 FQNEAQ (reference sequence). Here the CDR3 reads CASRAAMGANVLTF. The CDR3 coding sequence is TGTGCCAGCAGAGCCGCCATGGGGGCCAACGTCCTGACTTTC.

The rearrangement links TRBV29-1 to TRBJ1-6; 8 bases agree with TRBD1. CDR3 length equals 14 residues. The ends lost 6 bases at V and 4 bases at J; junction bases unmatched: 5. Per the germline V gene, CDR1 is SQVTM and CDR2 is ANQGSEA. CDR3 nucleotides: TGCAGCGTATCGCAGGGGGCGTATAATTCACCCCTCCACTTT. Amino acid sequence: CSVSQGAYNSPLHF.

The gene calls are TRBV5-1 and TRBJ1-1; TRBD1 is a possible D gene (5 bases). V was pared by 4 bases and J by 3 bases, with 13 bases between. Germline V gene lookup returns CDR1 SGHRS and CDR2 YFSETQ. This CDR3 spans 14 amino acids. CDR3 protein: CASSPRAGDTEAFF. In nucleotides, the CDR3 is TGCGCCAGCAGCCCCAGGGCTGGGGACACTGAAGCTTTCTTT.

The chain has TRBV2 and TRBJ1-2, with TRBD1 matching over 9 bases. From germline, CDR1 is SNHLY and CDR2 FYNNEI. The CDR3 spans 13 residues. The J segment lost 7 bases and the V segment lost 7 bases, leaving 7 bases of the junction unmatched. DNA for the CDR3: TGTGCCAGCACCGAACAGGGGGCAGGTGGCTACACCTTC. Residues: CASTEQGAGGYTF.

The rearrangement uses TRBV19 and TRBJ2-7; 9 bases line up with TRBD1. The CDR3 consists of 14 residues. Germline CDR1 is LNHDA and CDR2 is SQIVND (reference sequence). Trimming cost V 5 bases and J 4 bases; bases outside gene matches: 6. CDR3 nucleotide sequence: TGTGCCAGTAGTCGCTGGACAGGGGAATACGAGCAGTACTTC. Amino acids: CASSRWTGEYEQYF.

This clone came up once. This chain uses TRBV23-1 with TRBJ1-5; 11 bases align to TRBD1. TRBV23-1 is identified as an open reading frame with a role that is uncertain. The CDR3 loop spans 14 amino acids. Trimming at V came to 6 bases and at J to 4 bases, leaving 2 bases not matched to a gene. The CDR3 DNA sequence: TGCGCCAGCAGGGGGACAGGGGGGAATCAGCCCCAGCATTTT. Its protein product is CASRGTGGNQPQHF.

CDR3 protein: CASSSYLPGQYF. The CDR3 DNA is TGTGCCAGCAGCTCCTACTTGCCCGGGCAGTACTTC. The chain joins TRBV11-2 to TRBJ2-7; D gene uncertain. V lost 4 bases and J 9 bases, leaving 13 bases between the germline ends. The germline V gene has CDR1 SGHAT and CDR2 FQNNGV. The CDR3 spans 12 residues.

V is TRBV6-4 and J is TRBJ1-1, with TRBD1 as a possible D gene (6 bases). The CDR3 extends over 13 amino acids. With 2 bases removed from V and 10 bases from J, the gap between germline ends came to 14 bases. Germline V gene sequence: CDR1 MRHNA, CDR2 SNTAGT. Written as DNA, the CDR3 is TGTGCCAGCAGTGACCAACAGGGTGGGTCAGCTTTCTTT. As protein: CASSDQQGGSAFF.

CDR3 sequence (DNA): TGTGCCAGCACCGCCGTACTCCCAAGGAACACTGAAGCTTTCTTT. Protein product: CASTAVLPRNTEAFF. This chain uses TRBV9 with TRBJ1-1; D gene unclear. Germline V lookup: CDR1 SGDLS, CDR2 YYNGEE. CDR3 length: 15 amino acids. V was clipped by 6 bases and J by 1 base, with 16 bases between them.

CDR3: CASSEYKNGPGEQYF. The CDR3, as DNA: TGTGCCAGCAGTGAATATAAGAACGGTCCGGGAGAGCAGTACTTC. The chain combines TRBV25-1 with TRBJ2-5, with D possibly matching TRBD2 (6 bases). V lost 0 bases, J lost 11 bases, and 19 bases lay in between. Germline V gene data show CDR1 as MGHDK and CDR2 as SYGVNS. This CDR3 is 15 amino acids long.

V is TRBV5-1 and J is TRBJ2-1; 9 bases fit TRBD1. The CDR3 runs 17 residues. The J segment lost 8 bases and the V segment lost 2 bases, leaving 14 bases of the junction unmatched. Germline V CDR1 and CDR2: SGHRS, YFSETQ. In nucleotides, the CDR3 is TGCGCCAGCAGCTTCCAACAGGGGGCCTTTGCTATCTATGAGCAGTTCTTC. This gives the protein CASSFQQGAFAIYEQFF. The whole variable domain, remainder taken from reference TRBV5-1 and TRBJ2-1, is KAGVTQTPRYLIKTRGQQVTLSCSPISGHRSVSWYQQTPGQGLQFLFEYFSETQRNKGNFPGRFSGRQFSNSRSEMNVSTLELGDSALYLCASSFQQGAFAIYEQFFGPGTRLTVL.

The V and J genes are TRBV27 and TRBJ2-7; weak D call: TRBD2 (6 bases). Trimming pared 3 bases from V and 2 bases from J, leaving 17 bases between. The CDR3 sequence is 16 residues long. Germline CDR1 is MNHEY and CDR2 is SMNVEV (reference sequence). The CDR3 is CASSFGTPVGAYEQYF. For the CDR3, the DNA is TGTGCCAGCAGTTTTGGGACTCCCGTCGGGGCCTACGAGCAGTACTTC.

Only one count was recorded for this clone. In nucleotides, the CDR3 is TGTGCCTGGAGAGGGGGGAACACCGGGGAGCTGTTTTTT. It translates to CAWRGGNTGELFF. The V gene is TRBV30, the J gene TRBJ2-2, with TRBD1 as a possible D gene (6 bases). V was pared by 3 bases and J by 1 base, with 6 bases between. This CDR3 has 13 amino acids. Germline CDR1 reads GTSNPN; CDR2 reads SVGIG (reference sequence).

This clone was seen a few times. The rearrangement joins TRBV7-9 to TRBJ2-3, with D unclear. Germline loops: CDR1 SEHNR, CDR2 FQNEAQ (reference sequence). V was cut by 2 bases and J by 7 bases, with 10 bases left in between. CDR3 length equals 13 residues. As DNA, the CDR3 is TGTGCCAGCAGCTTAAGTCCGGTCCATACGCAGTATTTT. Amino acids: CASSLSPVHTQYF. Combining the CDR3 with reference TRBV7-9 and TRBJ2-3 gives the whole variable domain DTGVSQNPRHKITKRGQNVTFRCDPISEHNRLYWYRQTLGQGPEFLTYFQNEAQLEKSRLLSDRFSAERPKGSFSTLEIQRTEQGDSAMYLCASSLSPVHTQYFGPGTRLTVL.

The chain employs TRBV7-2 and TRBJ1-1; D call uncertain. This CDR3 is 15 amino acids long. V dropped 7 bases and J dropped 1 base, with 16 bases sitting between them. CDR1 is SGHTA and CDR2 is FQGNSA in the germline V gene. CDR3: CASTLSWAPNTEAFF. The CDR3 nucleotides read TGTGCCAGCACCCTTAGTTGGGCCCCGAACACTGAAGCTTTCTTT.

This clone appeared a few times. The gene calls are TRBV11-2 and TRBJ2-7, with D possibly being TRBD2 (5 bases). The CDR3 consists of 15 residues. Deletions cut 3 bases from V and 2 bases from J, with 14 bases between. Germline CDR1 and CDR2: SGHAT and FQNNGV. The CDR3 protein is CASSLSPSLTYEQYF. The CDR3 nucleotides read TGTGCCAGCAGCTTGTCGCCTAGCCTAACCTACGAGCAGTACTTC.

The J gene is TRBJ2-1, the V gene TRBV19; D is possibly TRBD2 (6 bases). V lost 1 base and J 1 base, leaving 14 bases between the germline ends. Germline V gene data show CDR1 as LNHDA and CDR2 as SQIVND (reference sequence). The CDR3 is 17 residues long. CDR3 amino acids: CASSIGGGMVSYNEQFF. Written as DNA, the CDR3 is TGTGCCAGTAGTATAGGTGGCGGGATGGTGTCCTACAATGAGCAGTTCTTC.

The count of this clone is one. The chain carries TRBV6-1 and TRBJ2-3; 7 bases map to TRBD2. Looked up from germline, CDR1 is MNHNS and CDR2 is SASEGT. The CDR3 runs to 17 residues. V was clipped by 2 bases and J by 4 bases; unmatched bases: 12. The CDR3 here is CASSEPWGGGPSDTQYF. The CDR3 region has the DNA TGTGCCAGCAGTGAACCGTGGGGGGGAGGGCCGTCAGATACGCAGTATTTT.

V usage is TRBV29-1 and J usage is TRBJ1-1; 11 positions agree with TRBD1. Trimming cost V 7 bases and J 5 bases; bases outside gene matches: 6. In germline, CDR1 is SQVTM, CDR2 ANQGSEA. There are 13 residues in the CDR3. The CDR3 nucleotides are TGCAGCGCATGGACAGGGGGCTTTACTGAAGCTTTCTTT. Encoded protein: CSAWTGGFTEAFF.

J is TRBJ2-7 and V is TRBV6-6; 9 nucleotides agree with TRBD2. Unmatched junction bases numbered 14, after V lost 7 bases and J lost 7 bases. The germline V gene has CDR1 MNHNY and CDR2 SVGAGI (reference sequence). The CDR3 length is 15 residues. The CDR3 DNA is TGTGCCAGCACCGACGAGGTAGCGGGGGATATAGAGCAGTACTTC. Protein sequence: CASTDEVAGDIEQYF.

V usage is TRBV30 and J usage is TRBJ2-3; D remains unclear. There are 13 residues in the CDR3. Germline V CDR1 and CDR2: GTSNPN, SVGIG (reference sequence). The V gene lost 5 bases and the J gene lost 0 bases, with 9 bases spanning the gap. The CDR3 is CAWAGVSTDTQYF. The CDR3 DNA is TGTGCCTGGGCAGGCGTGAGCACAGATACGCAGTATTTT.

V is TRBV4-1 and J is TRBJ1-2; D gene unclear. The CDR3 length is 17 residues. V was pared by 0 bases and J by 4 bases, with 18 bases between. Germline lookup yields CDR1 MGHRA and CDR2 YSYEKL. CDR3 nucleotides: TGCGCCAGCAGCCAAGATTTGAGGGCAGGCCGTCTCTATGGCTACACCTTC. This translates into CASSQDLRAGRLYGYTF.

The chain uses TRBV7-3 and TRBJ1-1, with D maybe TRBD1 (5 bases). Germline CDR1 and CDR2: SGHTA and FQGTGA. This CDR3 has 15 residues. With 5 bases removed from V and 0 bases from J, the gap between germline ends came to 13 bases. The DNA for the CDR3 is TGTGCCAGCAGCCACCTTCAGGGTATGAACACTGAAGCTTTCTTT. Translating it yields CASSHLQGMNTEAFF.

This clone appeared a few times. The chain has TRBV30 and TRBJ1-2; D unresolved. The V gene's germline CDR1 is GTSNPN and CDR2 SVGIG (reference sequence). Trimming stripped 3 bases from V and 2 bases from J, with 4 bases between. The CDR3 is 11 amino acids. The CDR3 sequence: CAWSPNYGYTF. The CDR3 DNA follows: TGTGCCTGGAGCCCAAACTATGGCTACACCTTC. Full variable domain (outside the CDR3, taken from reference TRBV30 and TRBJ1-2): SQTIHQWPATLVQPVGSPLSLECTVEGTSNPNLYWYRQAAGRGLQLLFYSVGIGQISSEVPQNLSASRPQDRQFILSSKKLLLSDSGFYLCAWSPNYGYTFGSGTRLTVV.

The chain links TRBV9 to TRBJ2-1, with 11 bases that match TRBD2. This CDR3 is built from 15 residues. Germline loops: CDR1 SGDLS, CDR2 YYNGEE. V gave up 0 bases and J gave up 9 bases; unmatched junction bases: 5. Written as DNA, the CDR3 is TGTGCCAGCAGCGTAGTAGCGGGGGGGCCCGGTGAGCAGTTCTTC. Amino acid sequence: CASSVVAGGPGEQFF.

The chain joins TRBV19 to TRBJ2-3, with TRBD2 matching over 10 bases. V lost 6 bases and J lost 3; bases outside the gene matches: 15. This CDR3 has 18 residues. Germline lookup yields CDR1 LNHDA and CDR2 SQIVND (reference sequence). Written as DNA, the CDR3 is TGTGCCAGTAGCCTACTAGCGGGAAGCGGCTACGGGACAGATACGCAGTATTTT. Translating it yields CASSLLAGSGYGTDTQYF.

V and J are TRBV29-1 and TRBJ2-1; D uncertain. V was trimmed by 1 base and J by 5 bases, leaving 12 bases between them. The CDR3 consists of 14 residues. Germline lookup yields CDR1 SQVTM and CDR2 ANQGSEA. As DNA, the CDR3 is TGCAGCGTTGAAGGCAGGTACCTGGACAATGAGCAGTTCTTC. It specifies CSVEGRYLDNEQFF.

This clone was picked up a small number of times. This chain joins TRBV11-2 and TRBJ2-1; D is perhaps TRBD2 (6 bases). The CDR3 contains 11 residues. With 4 bases removed from V and 15 bases from J, the gap between germline ends came to 13 bases. Germline V gene data show CDR1 as SGHAT and CDR2 as FQNNGV. The CDR3 DNA follows: TGTGCCAGCAGCTCTAGCGTAAAACTGTTCTTC. Its protein product is CASSSSVKLFF.

This clone was picked up one time. The chain has TRBV10-1 and TRBJ1-2, with D possibly matching TRBD1 (5 bases). Germline V CDR1 and CDR2: WNHNN, SYGVQD (reference sequence). The CDR3 contains 13 residues. Trimming took off 7 bases at V and 1 base at J, with 10 bases between the two ends. The CDR3 region has the DNA TGCGCCAGCACCAGAACAGGTAACTATGGCTACACCTTC. Its translation is CASTRTGNYGYTF.